One sample yielded the 8 T cell receptor beta chains listed below, sequenced in a study of blood T cell repertoires in COVID-19. The data were produced by immunoSEQ multiplex PCR, yet TCRdb's version contains in-frame clones alone and is incomplete. The sample carries around 320,000 clones, approximately 89% recorded once. Material: peripheral blood. The receptors were sampled from a woman aged 25 to 45 with COVID-19, enrolled during active disease.

The gene calls are TRBV7-6 and TRBJ1-2, with TRBD1 identical over 10 bases. CDR1 and CDR2 (germline): SGHVS, FNYEAQ. The CDR3 extends over 16 amino acids. The V segment lost 5 bases and the J segment 4 bases; nucleotides outside the gene matches: 10. CDR3 residues: CASSPGTGALFYGYTF. Here the CDR3 DNA reads TGTGCCAGCAGCCCCGGGACAGGGGCCCTTTTCTATGGCTACACCTTC.

CDR3 in amino acids: CASSNSGVRLGNEQFF. The DNA of the CDR3 is TGTGCCAGCAGTAATAGCGGGGTTAGGCTGGGCAATGAGCAGTTCTTC. V gene TRBV5-4 combines with J gene TRBJ2-1, with 8 bases fitting TRBD2. Germline V gene sequence: CDR1 SGHNT, CDR2 YYREEE (reference sequence). CDR3 length: 16 amino acids. Unmatched junction bases numbered 13, after V lost 5 bases and J lost 6 bases.

The genes are TRBV29-1 and TRBJ2-3; 10 bases agree with TRBD2. Germline V lookup: CDR1 SQVTM, CDR2 ANQGSEA. The CDR3 consists of 13 residues. V lost 4 bases, J lost 6 bases, and 4 bases stayed unmatched. The CDR3 nucleotides are TGCAGCGTTGGTGGGACTAGCGCGGATACGCAGTATTTT. Protein product: CSVGGTSADTQYF.

On this clone itself: The same CDR3 is also encoded by other DNA sequences in this sample. The chain employs TRBV6-5 and TRBJ2-7; no definite D call. The CDR3 is made up of 13 amino acids. Germline V lookup: CDR1 MNHEY, CDR2 SVGAGI. V was shortened by 0 bases and J by 3 bases, with 6 bases between the two germline ends. The CDR3 reads CASSYSSSYEQYF. CDR3 nucleotide sequence: TGTGCCAGCAGTTACTCGTCTAGCTACGAGCAGTACTTC.

The chain carries TRBV5-6 and TRBJ2-1; TRBD1 might be the D (6 bases). Germline assignment: CDR1 SGHDT and CDR2 YYEEEE. The CDR3 totals 15 residues. The ends were cut back, 4 bases at V and 6 bases at J, with 17 bases in the middle. CDR3 loop: CASSHPAGAVNEQFF. For the CDR3, the DNA is TGTGCCAGCAGCCATCCCGCAGGGGCGGTCAATGAGCAGTTCTTC. Full variable domain (rest looked up from reference TRBV5-6 and TRBJ2-1): DAGVTQSPTHLIKTRGQQVTLRCSPKSGHDTVSWYQQALGQGPQFIFQYYEEEERQRGNFPDRFSGHQFPNYSSELNVNALLLGDSALYLCASSHPAGAVNEQFFGPGTRLTVL.

J is TRBJ2-5 and V is TRBV12-3 or TRBV12-4, with 7 positions matching TRBD1. This CDR3 region has 13 residues. The V and J ends lost 4 bases and 3 bases, in that order; junction bases with no gene match: 2. CDR3 DNA: TGTGCCAGCAGTTATACAGGGGAAGAGACCCAGTACTTC. Amino acid sequence: CASSYTGEETQYF.

This rearrangement joins TRBV27 to TRBJ1-6; unclear D gene. The CDR3 spans 14 residues. Germline assignment: CDR1 MNHEY and CDR2 SMNVEV (reference sequence). The V end was cut by 7 bases, the J end by 0 bases, with 7 bases between. This CDR3 reads CASTRSSYNSPLHF. In DNA form, the CDR3 reads TGTGCCAGCACGCGTAGCTCCTATAATTCACCCCTCCACTTT.

The chain carries TRBV6-6 and TRBJ1-1, with 7 bases identical to TRBD1. The CDR3 is 15 residues long. Germline V gene lookup returns CDR1 MNHNY and CDR2 SVGAGI (reference sequence). V gave up 0 bases and J gave up 5 bases; unmatched junction bases: 6. The CDR3 loop reads CASSYSGRGKTEAFF. CDR3 nucleotide sequence: TGTGCCAGCAGTTACTCAGGCAGGGGGAAGACTGAAGCTTTCTTT.